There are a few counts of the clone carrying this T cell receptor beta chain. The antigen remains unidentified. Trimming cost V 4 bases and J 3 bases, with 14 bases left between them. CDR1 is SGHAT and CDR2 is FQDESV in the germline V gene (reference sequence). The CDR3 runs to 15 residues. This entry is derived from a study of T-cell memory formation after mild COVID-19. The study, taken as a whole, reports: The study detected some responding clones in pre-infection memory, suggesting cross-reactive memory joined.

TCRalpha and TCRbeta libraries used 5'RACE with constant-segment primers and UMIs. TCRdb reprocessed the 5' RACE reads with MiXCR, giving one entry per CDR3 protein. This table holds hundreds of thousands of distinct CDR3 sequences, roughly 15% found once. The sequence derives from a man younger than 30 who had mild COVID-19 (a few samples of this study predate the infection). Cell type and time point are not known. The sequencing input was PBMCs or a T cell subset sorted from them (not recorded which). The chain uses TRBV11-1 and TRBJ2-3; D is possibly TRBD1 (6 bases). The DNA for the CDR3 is TGTGCCAGCAGCTCCCACAGGGATGGAACAGATACGCAGTATTTT. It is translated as CASSSHRDGTDTQYF.